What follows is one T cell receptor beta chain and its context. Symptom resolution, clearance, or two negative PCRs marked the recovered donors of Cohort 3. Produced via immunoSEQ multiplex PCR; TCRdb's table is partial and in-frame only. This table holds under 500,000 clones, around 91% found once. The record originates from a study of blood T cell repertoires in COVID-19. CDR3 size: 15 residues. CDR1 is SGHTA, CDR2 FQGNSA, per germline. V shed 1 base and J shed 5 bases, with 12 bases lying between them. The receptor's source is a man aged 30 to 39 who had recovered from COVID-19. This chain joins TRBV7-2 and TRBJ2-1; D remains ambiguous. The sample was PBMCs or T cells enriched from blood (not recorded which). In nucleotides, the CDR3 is TGTGCCAGCAGCTTAGAGGTGACATCCGACAATGAGCAGTTCTTC. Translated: CASSLEVTSDNEQFF. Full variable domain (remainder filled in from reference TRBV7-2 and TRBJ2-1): GAGVSQSPSNKVTEKGKDVELRCDPISGHTALYWYRQSLGQGLEFLIYFQGNSAPDKSGLPSDRFSAERTGGSVSTLTIQRTQQEDSAVYLCASSLEVTSDNEQFFGPGTRLTVL.